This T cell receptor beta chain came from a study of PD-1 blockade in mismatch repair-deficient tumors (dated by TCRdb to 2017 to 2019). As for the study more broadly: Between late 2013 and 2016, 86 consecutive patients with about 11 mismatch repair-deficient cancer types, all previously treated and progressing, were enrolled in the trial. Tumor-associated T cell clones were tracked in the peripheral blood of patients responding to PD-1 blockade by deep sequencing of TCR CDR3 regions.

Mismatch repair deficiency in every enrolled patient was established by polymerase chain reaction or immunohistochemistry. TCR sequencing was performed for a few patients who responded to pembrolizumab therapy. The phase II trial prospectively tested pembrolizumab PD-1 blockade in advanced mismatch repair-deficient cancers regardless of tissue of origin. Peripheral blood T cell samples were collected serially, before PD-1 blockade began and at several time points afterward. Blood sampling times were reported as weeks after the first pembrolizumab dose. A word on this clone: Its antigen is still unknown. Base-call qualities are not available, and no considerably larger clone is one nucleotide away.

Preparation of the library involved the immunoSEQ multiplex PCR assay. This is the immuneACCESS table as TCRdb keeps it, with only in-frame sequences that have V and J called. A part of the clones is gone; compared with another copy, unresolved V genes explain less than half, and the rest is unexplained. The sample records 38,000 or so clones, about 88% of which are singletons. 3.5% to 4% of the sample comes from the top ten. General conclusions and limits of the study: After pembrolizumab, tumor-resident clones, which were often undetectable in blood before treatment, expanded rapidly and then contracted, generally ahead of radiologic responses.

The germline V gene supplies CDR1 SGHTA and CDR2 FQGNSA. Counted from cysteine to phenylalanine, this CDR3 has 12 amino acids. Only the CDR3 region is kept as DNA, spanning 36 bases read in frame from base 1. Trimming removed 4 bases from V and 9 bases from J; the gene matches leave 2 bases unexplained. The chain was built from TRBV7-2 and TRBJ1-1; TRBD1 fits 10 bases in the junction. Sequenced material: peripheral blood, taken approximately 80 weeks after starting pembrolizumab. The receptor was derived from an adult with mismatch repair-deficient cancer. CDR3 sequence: CASSWDRGKAFF. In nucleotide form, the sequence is TGTGCCAGCAGCTGGGACAGGGGAAAAGCTTTCTTT. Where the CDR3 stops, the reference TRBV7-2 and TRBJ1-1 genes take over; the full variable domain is GAGVSQSPSNKVTEKGKDVELRCDPISGHTALYWYRQSLGQGLEFLIYFQGNSAPDKSGLPSDRFSAERTGGSVSTLTIQRTQQEDSAVYLCASSWDRGKAFFGQGTRLTVV.